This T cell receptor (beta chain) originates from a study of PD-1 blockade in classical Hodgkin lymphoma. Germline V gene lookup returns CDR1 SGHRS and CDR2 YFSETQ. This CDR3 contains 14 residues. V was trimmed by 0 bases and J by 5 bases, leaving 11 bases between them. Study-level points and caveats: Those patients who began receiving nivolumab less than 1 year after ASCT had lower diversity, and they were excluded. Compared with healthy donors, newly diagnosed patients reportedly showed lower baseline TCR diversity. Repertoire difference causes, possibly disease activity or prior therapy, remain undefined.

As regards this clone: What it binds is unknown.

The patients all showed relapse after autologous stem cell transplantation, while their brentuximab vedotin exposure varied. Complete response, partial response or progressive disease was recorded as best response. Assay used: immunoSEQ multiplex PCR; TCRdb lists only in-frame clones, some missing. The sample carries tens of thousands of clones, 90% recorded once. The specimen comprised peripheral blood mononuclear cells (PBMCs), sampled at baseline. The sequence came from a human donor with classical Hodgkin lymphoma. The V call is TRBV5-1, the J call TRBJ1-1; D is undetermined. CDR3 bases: TGCGCCAGCAGCTTGGTCGGGTTACAGACTGAAGCTTTCTTT. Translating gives CASSLVGLQTEAFF.